A single sample is the source of the 32 T cell receptor beta chains below, sequenced in a study of Ad26.COV2.S vaccination and SARS-CoV-2 variants. The method was immunoSEQ multiplex PCR; TCRdb's version includes in-frame clones alone and lacks a portion of them. The table includes about 680,000 clones, about 90% detected once. Treatment meaning: approximately 18 received Ad26.COV2.S at low or high dose, single or two shots; several received placebo; per-sample allocation not given. Samples were taken on day 63 after the first vaccine or placebo injection. The source was peripheral blood, collected in a trial of Ad26.COV2.S vaccine versus placebo. The receptors shown here come from a person between 18 and 60 years old who received the Ad26.COV2.S COVID-19 vaccine or a placebo.

The chain joins TRBV19 to TRBJ1-2, with unresolved D. The CDR3 loop spans 15 amino acids. CDR1 and CDR2 (germline): LNHDA, SQIVND (reference sequence). The V gene lost 2 bases and the J gene lost 5 bases, with 15 bases spanning the gap. The CDR3 protein is CASSISSRTLYGYTF. CDR3 in DNA: TGTGCCAGTAGTATAAGTTCCAGGACTCTATATGGCTACACCTTC.

V usage is TRBV12-3 or TRBV12-4 and J usage is TRBJ2-5; tentative D call: TRBD1 (6 bases). CDR3 length: 13 amino acids. The V gene lost 7 bases and the J gene lost 6 bases, with 15 bases spanning the gap. Here the CDR3 DNA reads TGTGCCAGCACCCCCGGACAGCGGCAGACCCAGTACTTC. This sequence encodes CASTPGQRQTQYF.

The chain couples TRBV9 to TRBJ1-5, with a possible D match to TRBD1 (5 bases). The V and J ends lost 0 bases and 7 bases respectively, with 11 bases between them. This CDR3 is 14 amino acids long. Germline loops: CDR1 SGDLS, CDR2 YYNGEE. CDR3 loop: CASSVAGGRQPQHF. CDR3 coding DNA: TGTGCCAGCAGCGTAGCCGGGGGAAGGCAGCCCCAGCATTTT. Full variable domain (missing parts from reference TRBV9 and TRBJ1-5): DSGVTQTPKHLITATGQRVTLRCSPRSGDLSVYWYQQSLDQGLQFLIQYYNGEERAKGNILERFSAQQFPDLHSELNLSSLELGDSALYFCASSVAGGRQPQHFGDGTRLSIL.

The chain joins TRBV19 to TRBJ2-1, with 7 bases fitting TRBD2. The V gene end was trimmed by 3 bases and the J gene end by 7 bases; junction bases not matched to a gene: 9. CDR3 length: 15 residues. The germline V gene encodes CDR1 LNHDA and CDR2 SQIVND (reference sequence). CDR3 loop: CASSMIIAGVNEQFF. DNA of the CDR3: TGTGCCAGTAGTATGATAATAGCGGGTGTGAATGAGCAGTTCTTC.

The chain links TRBV19 to TRBJ1-5; unclear D gene. The V gene lost 7 bases and the J gene lost 2 bases, with 15 bases spanning the gap. Germline V CDR1 and CDR2: LNHDA, SQIVND (reference sequence). This CDR3 contains 15 residues. CDR3 in DNA: TGTGCCAGTACCCCTTACCCGGGTGGCAATCAGCCCCAGCATTTT. Encoded protein: CASTPYPGGNQPQHF.

The CDR3 DNA reads as TGTGCCAGCAGCCCCGGACAGGGAAGGTCCACTGAAGCTTTCTTT. It encodes CASSPGQGRSTEAFF. The genes are TRBV5-4 and TRBJ1-1; 8 positions agree with TRBD1. V lost 4 bases, J lost 4 bases, and 9 bases stayed unmatched. CDR3 length: 15 residues. CDR1 is SGHNT, CDR2 YYREEE, per germline (reference sequence).

The chain recombines TRBV3-1 (or the pseudogene TRBV3-2) with TRBJ2-7; D is possibly TRBD1 or TRBD2 (5 bases each). The CDR3 is made up of 15 amino acids. From germline, CDR1 is LGHDT and CDR2 YNNKEL (reference sequence). V lost 0 bases, J lost 0 bases, and 9 bases lay in between. CDR3 region: CASSQDLRGSYEQYF. In nucleotides, the CDR3 is TGTGCCAGCAGCCAAGATTTGAGGGGCTCCTACGAGCAGTACTTC.

The rearrangement joins TRBV30 to TRBJ1-4; TRBD1 might be the D (5 bases). The length of the CDR3 is 15 residues. Trimming stripped 4 bases from V and 0 bases from J, with 12 bases between. Germline V gene lookup returns CDR1 GTSNPN and CDR2 SVGIG (reference sequence). The CDR3 loop is CAWTRRGATNEKLFF. The CDR3 nucleotides read TGTGCCTGGACCCGTAGGGGAGCAACTAATGAAAAACTGTTTTTT.

The chain has TRBV3-1 (or the pseudogene TRBV3-2) and TRBJ1-5, with D unresolved. The V end was cut by 1 base, the J end by 8 bases, with 12 bases between. Germline CDR1 and CDR2: LGHDT and YNNKEL (reference sequence). CDR3 length: 14 amino acids. CDR3 sequence (DNA): TGTGCCAGCAGCCAAGGGGTCTATTCAGAGCCCCAGCATTTT. Encoded protein: CASSQGVYSEPQHF.

The chain employs TRBV3-1 (or the pseudogene TRBV3-2) and TRBJ1-2; possible D gene TRBD1, 5 bases. From germline, CDR1 is LGHDT and CDR2 YNNKEL (reference sequence). Trimming stripped 4 bases from V and 8 bases from J, with 17 bases between. This CDR3 spans 14 amino acids. This CDR3 is CASSLPTLEGGYTF. CDR3 coding DNA: TGTGCCAGCAGCCTCCCGACCCTCGAGGGGGGCTACACCTTC.

This chain joins TRBV4-2 and TRBJ2-5, with TRBD2 matching 13 bases. J lost 4 bases, V lost 4 bases, and 6 bases had no gene match. This CDR3 contains 16 residues. Germline lookup yields CDR1 LGHNA and CDR2 YNFKEQ. CDR3 sequence reads: CASSPGLAGVLETQYF. CDR3 in DNA: TGTGCCAGCAGCCCCGGACTAGCGGGAGTATTAGAGACCCAGTACTTC.

The J gene is TRBJ2-3, the V gene TRBV7-9; D is tentatively TRBD1 or TRBD2 (5 bases each). The CDR3 has 14 residues. The germline V gene has CDR1 SEHNR and CDR2 FQNEAQ (reference sequence). V lost 5 bases, J lost 2 bases, and 11 bases lay in between. CDR3 sequence: CASSRSGLTDTQYF. Here the CDR3 DNA reads TGTGCCAGCAGCCGCTCGGGGCTCACAGATACGCAGTATTTT.

As regards this clone: Other DNA sequences in this specimen translate into the identical CDR3. The chain employs TRBV10-1 and TRBJ2-7; TRBD1 matches at 9 bases. V lost 2 bases and J lost 2; bases outside the gene matches: 1. There are 14 residues in the CDR3. The germline gives CDR1 WNHNN, CDR2 SYGVQD (reference sequence). Written as DNA, the CDR3 is TGCGCCAGCAGTGAGGGACAGGGGCCCTACGAGCAGTACTTC. This gives the protein CASSEGQGPYEQYF.

The chain employs TRBV18 and TRBJ1-1, with TRBD1 matching 10 bases. The germline V gene has CDR1 KGHSH and CDR2 LQKENI. With 0 bases clipped from V and 7 bases from J, the junction kept 11 bases outside the gene matches. This CDR3 has 17 amino acids. DNA for the CDR3: TGTGCCAGCTCACCACCGGGACAGGGGCCCCGTGTGGGTGAAGCTTTCTTT. Translation: CASSPPGQGPRVGEAFF.

The V call is TRBV7-3, the J call TRBJ2-3; TRBD1 matches 11 bases. V shed 5 bases and J 6 bases; nucleotides not matched to a gene: 7. The CDR3 sequence is 15 residues long. Germline CDR1 SGHTA, CDR2 FQGTGA. The CDR3: CASSGRDRGADTQYF. The CDR3 DNA is TGTGCCAGCAGCGGCAGGGACAGGGGGGCCGATACGCAGTATTTT.

J is TRBJ1-1 and V is TRBV29-1, with a weak D call TRBD1 (5 bases). Germline V gene sequence: CDR1 SQVTM, CDR2 ANQGSEA. CDR3 length: 12 amino acids. Trimming pared 6 bases from V and 6 bases from J, leaving 14 bases between. The CDR3, as DNA: TGCAGCGTGCGCGACGGGACCGCTGAAGCTTTCTTT. Its protein is CSVRDGTAEAFF.

As DNA, the CDR3 is TGTGCCAGCAGCTTCACACCCGGGACCCCTCCGAACATTCAGTACTTC. It yields the protein CASSFTPGTPPNIQYF. V gene TRBV5-6 combines with J gene TRBJ2-4; D is perhaps TRBD1 or TRBD2 (5 bases each). Germline CDR1 reads SGHDT; CDR2 reads YYEEEE. The CDR3 runs to 16 residues. Trimming left V 2 bases short and J 7 bases short, with 19 bases between.

The chain recombines TRBV6-6 with TRBJ1-2, with D hard to call. Deletions cut 9 bases from V and 7 bases from J, with 18 bases between. The CDR3 spans 13 residues. CDR1 is MNHNY, CDR2 SVGAGI, per germline (reference sequence). The CDR3 coding sequence is TGTGCCAGTGATCGGGGTGAGGCGCGTGGCTACACCTTC. Its protein is CASDRGEARGYTF.

This chain joins TRBV4-2 and TRBJ1-3; D unclear. This CDR3 has 17 residues. Germline V gene sequence: CDR1 LGHNA, CDR2 YNFKEQ. Trimming took off 0 bases at V and 0 bases at J, with 12 bases between the two ends. CDR3 sequence (DNA): TGTGCCAGCAGCCAAGAAGCTGGACTCAGCTCTGGAAACACCATATATTTT. Translating it yields CASSQEAGLSSGNTIYF.

The chain recombines TRBV7-8 with TRBJ1-5; D is ambiguous. Germline V gene data show CDR1 as SGHVS and CDR2 as FQNEAQ. The V end was cut by 5 bases, the J end by 4 bases, with 9 bases between. The CDR3 totals 13 residues. In DNA, the CDR3 is TGTGCCAGCAGCCGGGCAAATAATCAGCCCCAGCATTTT. The encoded protein is CASSRANNQPQHF.

This clone turned up a few times. This sequence joins TRBV7-8 and TRBJ2-1, with TRBD2 matching 8 bases. CDR1 is SGHVS, CDR2 FQNEAQ, per germline. The CDR3 is 15 residues long. Losses at the gene ends were 0 bases for V and 6 bases for J; bases not matched to a gene: 4. CDR3 sequence (DNA): TGTGCCAGCAGCTTAGCCAGCGGGAGCCCCAATGAGCAGTTCTTC. Amino acid sequence: CASSLASGSPNEQFF.

This clone was found a few times. The rearrangement links TRBV14 to TRBJ2-7, with TRBD1 matching over 8 bases. V lost 6 bases and J lost 10; bases outside the gene matches: 11. From germline, CDR1 is SGHDN and CDR2 FVKESK. The CDR3 length is 13 residues. The CDR3: CASSYHRGFEQYF. CDR3 DNA sequence: TGTGCCAGCAGTTACCACAGGGGGTTTGAACAGTACTTC.

The chain links TRBV6-2 or TRBV6-3 to TRBJ1-5; maybe TRBD1 (5 bases). CDR1 is MNHEY, CDR2 SVGEGT, per germline. Deletions cut 5 bases from V and 6 bases from J, with 11 bases between. The CDR3 spans 13 residues. CDR3 coding DNA: TGTGCCAGCAGTCTCACAGGACCTCAGCCCCAGCATTTT. As protein: CASSLTGPQPQHF.

This clone has a handful of counts. This sequence joins TRBV19 and TRBJ1-5, with D possibly matching TRBD1 (6 bases). V lost 9 bases and J lost 3, with 12 bases in between. Germline lookup yields CDR1 LNHDA and CDR2 SQIVND (reference sequence). The CDR3 consists of 13 residues. The DNA for the CDR3 is TGTGCCAGCTCAGGGGCACCCAATCAGCCCCAGCATTTT. Translating gives CASSGAPNQPQHF.

The CDR3 loop is CASSELGTSGRNEQFF. Written as DNA, the CDR3 is TGCGCCAGCAGTGAGTTGGGGACTAGCGGCCGCAATGAGCAGTTCTTC. This chain links TRBV10-1 with TRBJ2-1; 11 nucleotides line up with TRBD2. Germline trimming cut 1 base from V and 6 bases from J; bases unmatched to any gene: 5. CDR1 WNHNN and CDR2 SYGVQD come from the germline V gene (reference sequence). The CDR3 has 16 amino acids.

This clone was recorded once. The chain employs TRBV7-9 and TRBJ2-3; TRBD2 matches 8 bases. CDR3 length: 16 residues. Germline V lookup: CDR1 SEHNR, CDR2 FQNEAQ (reference sequence). V was pared by 5 bases and J by 0 bases, with 7 bases of the junction left unmatched. The CDR3 region has the DNA TGTGCCAGCAGCCCGCGGGGGGCCCTCAGCACAGATACGCAGTATTTT. Translation: CASSPRGALSTDTQYF.

The chain employs TRBV6-2 or TRBV6-3 and TRBJ1-5, with D perhaps matching TRBD1 (6 bases). Per the germline V gene, CDR1 is MNHEY and CDR2 is SVGEGT. V lost 0 bases and J 4 bases, leaving 13 bases between the germline ends. The CDR3 has 16 amino acids. CDR3 loop: CASSYSGGAGNQPQHF. CDR3 DNA: TGTGCCAGCAGTTACTCGGGGGGCGCGGGGAATCAGCCCCAGCATTTT.

The J gene is TRBJ1-3, the V gene TRBV10-3; D remains ambiguous. From germline, CDR1 is ENHRY and CDR2 SYGVKD. Trimming took off 4 bases at V and 0 bases at J, with 13 bases between the two ends. The CDR3 runs 16 residues. The CDR3 protein is CAISASGLSSGNTIYF. As DNA, the CDR3 is TGTGCCATCAGTGCGAGCGGTCTCTCCTCTGGAAACACCATATATTTT.

This clone has only one observation. V and J are TRBV6-4 and TRBJ2-6; maybe TRBD1 (5 bases). Between the trimmed V and J ends, which lost 3 bases and 0 bases, there was a span of 9 bases. The CDR3 sequence is 16 residues long. Germline CDR1 reads MRHNA; CDR2 reads SNTAGT. The CDR3 nucleotides are TGTGCCAGCAGTGAATTCAGGGCCTCTGGGGCCAACGTCCTGACTTTC. Protein: CASSEFRASGANVLTF.

The chain recombines TRBV7-9 with TRBJ2-3, with a possible D match to TRBD2 (6 bases). Trimming took 0 bases from V and 3 from J, leaving 7 bases between them. The CDR3 is 14 amino acids. CDR1 and CDR2 (germline): SEHNR, FQNEAQ (reference sequence). CDR3 region: CASSLAEGTDTQYF. The CDR3 nucleotides are TGTGCCAGCAGCTTAGCGGAGGGAACAGATACGCAGTATTTT.

The V call is TRBV6-5, the J call TRBJ2-7; TRBD2 might be the D (5 bases). Germline assignment: CDR1 MNHEY and CDR2 SVGAGI. Deletions cut 8 bases from V and 2 bases from J, with 16 bases between. This CDR3 contains 14 residues. The CDR3 region has the DNA TGTGCCAGCGCCCAAGAAGAGGGAACCTACGAGCAGTACTTC. It encodes CASAQEEGTYEQYF.

The CDR3 loop is CSASTGNGYTF. The CDR3, as DNA: TGCAGTGCCTCCACAGGGAATGGCTACACCTTC. The genes are TRBV20-1 and TRBJ1-2; D perhaps matches TRBD1 (6 bases). Germline-derived CDR1 and CDR2 are DFQATT and SNEGSKA (reference sequence). Trimming removed 6 bases at V and 6 bases at J, with 11 bases between. The CDR3 loop spans 11 amino acids.